The rows below give T cell receptor beta chains drawn from one sample of a study of T cells of healthy individuals. TCRdb processed the 5' RACE reads anew with MiXCR; each CDR3 protein has one entry. The sample contains roughly 87,000 distinct CDR3 sequences, about 16% of which appear only once. These receptors were collected from a human donor in good health. The CDR3 runs from the conserved cysteine through the conserved F or W. Fields, in order: V gene, D gene, J gene, CDR3 protein. D genes are given only for firm matches.

TRBV20-1	TRBD1	TRBJ2-3	CSALHGTVSTDTQYF
TRBV7-8	NA	TRBJ1-3	CASSFSPTGDSGNTIYF
TRBV4-1	NA	TRBJ2-7	CASSWRTDSYEQYF
TRBV15	NA	TRBJ1-5	CATSSQAQGYQPQHF
TRBV4-2	NA	TRBJ2-1	CASSQIFGGGGLNEQFF
TRBV7-9	NA	TRBJ2-1	CASSPSERNEQFF
TRBV20-1	TRBD2	TRBJ2-2	CSASTSGRASNTGELFF
TRBV7-2	TRBD2	TRBJ2-3	CASSPLAGSSTDTQYF
TRBV2	NA	TRBJ1-1	CASSVFTEAFF
TRBV7-9	TRBD1	TRBJ2-1	CASCLTGVDYEQFF
TRBV7-9	TRBD2	TRBJ2-1	CASSPLAEGYNEQFF
TRBV18	NA	TRBJ2-7	CASQMTLQDEQYF
TRBV20-1	NA	TRBJ2-3	CSARGGGVRGTDTQYF
TRBV6-2/TRBV6-3	NA	TRBJ2-1	CASSLTEVNEQFF
TRBV5-1	TRBD1	TRBJ2-3	CASSFLGQVQTDTQYF
TRBV25-1	NA	TRBJ1-2	CASSEHSSYGYTF
TRBV20-1	TRBD1	TRBJ2-3	CSVVDRGLGTDTQYF
TRBV4-3	NA	TRBJ2-3	CASSQDPGTAQYF
TRBV20-1	TRBD2	TRBJ2-2	CSARAAPGLAGGPITGELFF
TRBV12-3/TRBV12-4	NA	TRBJ1-1	CASSLSPRGRSEAFF
TRBV24-1	NA	TRBJ2-1	CATSDHRAGDYNEQFF
TRBV20-1	NA	TRBJ2-1	CSATERSYNAQFF
TRBV12-3/TRBV12-4	NA	TRBJ2-1	CASSRIYGKDYNEQFF
TRBV12-3/TRBV12-4	NA	TRBJ2-6	CASSSDTVYSGANVLTF
TRBV20-1	NA	TRBJ2-7	CSASGGYEQYF
TRBV28	NA	TRBJ2-2	CASSLVRTGELFF
TRBV28	NA	TRBJ2-1	CASSPPAGAESYNEQFF
TRBV12-3/TRBV12-4	TRBD2	TRBJ2-1	CASSPGLAGVEFF
TRBV14	NA	TRBJ1-1	CASSQAGANTEAFF
TRBV2	TRBD2	TRBJ2-1	CASSEGLAGAPYNEQFF
TRBV27	NA	TRBJ2-3	CASSPGERGRDTQYF
TRBV12-3/TRBV12-4	TRBD2	TRBJ2-1	CASSFRTSGANEQFF
TRBV4-2	TRBD2	TRBJ2-3	CASSQGGRGVGDTQYF
TRBV20-1	NA	TRBJ2-1	CSASLGGAGLSYNEQFF
TRBV7-2	TRBD1	TRBJ2-1	CASSSTDRDEQFF
TRBV18	NA	TRBJ2-7	CASSPSLTNEQYF
TRBV5-5	TRBD1	TRBJ2-7	CASSLEGQGAYEQYF
TRBV7-2	TRBD1	TRBJ1-2	CASSRGQGEGGYTF
TRBV5-1	NA	TRBJ2-2	CASSLEGGRNTGELFF
TRBV29-1	NA	TRBJ2-2	CSSVAANTGELFF
TRBV4-3	NA	TRBJ2-3	CASSLQIRTDTQYF
TRBV5-6	TRBD1	TRBJ2-1	CASSWDRGSYNEQFF
TRBV28	NA	TRBJ1-4	CASSRGDEKLFF
TRBV4-3	NA	TRBJ1-5	CASSQDTQPQHF
TRBV7-9	NA	TRBJ2-3	CASSLAGAPGDTQYF
TRBV23-1	NA	TRBJ1-2	CASITPVSYGYTF
TRBV5-1	NA	TRBJ2-7	CASNNRVDEQYF
TRBV7-8	TRBD2	TRBJ2-7	CASSLGGRGGSYEQYF
TRBV20-1	NA	TRBJ2-3	CSASPETDTQYF
TRBV6-4	TRBD1	TRBJ2-1	CASSDSGQGAF
TRBV29-1	TRBD2	TRBJ2-3	CSAPAGGATDTQYF
TRBV13	NA	TRBJ2-3	CASSLSLGPGASGTDTQYF
TRBV24-1	NA	TRBJ2-3	CATSEPSPDTQYF
TRBV12-3/TRBV12-4	NA	TRBJ2-2	CASSPQGAGELFF